This TCR beta chain was captured in a study of persistence of HIV-infected CD4 T cells. Details on this clone: As yet, its antigen is unknown.

The germline CDR1 and CDR2 sequences are SGHVS and FQNEAQ. The CDR3 is 14 residues long. The V gene end was trimmed by 5 bases and the J gene end by 10 bases; junction bases not matched to a gene: 6. Anti-CD3/anti-CD28 beads served as a nonspecific positive control stimulus. CD4+ T cells upregulating both CD40 ligand and CD69 were sorted as responding cells. The libraries were made with immunoSEQ version 4 in survey mode. Sequenced by immunoSEQ multiplex PCR; TCRdb stores in-frame clones only, minus some. The sample has 35,000 to 45,000 clones, around 90% seen once. The sequencing here drew on CD4+ T cells sorted from PBMCs after roughly 20-hour stimulation, taken from a patient who received antiretroviral therapy. The clonotype was recovered from an adult woman with HIV who was CMV-seropositive. The V call is TRBV7-8, the J call TRBJ1-6; 9 bases fit TRBD1. The CDR3 nucleotides are TGTGCCAGCAGCCACGGGACAGGGAGATCACCCCTCCACTTT. Translated: CASSHGTGRSPLHF.